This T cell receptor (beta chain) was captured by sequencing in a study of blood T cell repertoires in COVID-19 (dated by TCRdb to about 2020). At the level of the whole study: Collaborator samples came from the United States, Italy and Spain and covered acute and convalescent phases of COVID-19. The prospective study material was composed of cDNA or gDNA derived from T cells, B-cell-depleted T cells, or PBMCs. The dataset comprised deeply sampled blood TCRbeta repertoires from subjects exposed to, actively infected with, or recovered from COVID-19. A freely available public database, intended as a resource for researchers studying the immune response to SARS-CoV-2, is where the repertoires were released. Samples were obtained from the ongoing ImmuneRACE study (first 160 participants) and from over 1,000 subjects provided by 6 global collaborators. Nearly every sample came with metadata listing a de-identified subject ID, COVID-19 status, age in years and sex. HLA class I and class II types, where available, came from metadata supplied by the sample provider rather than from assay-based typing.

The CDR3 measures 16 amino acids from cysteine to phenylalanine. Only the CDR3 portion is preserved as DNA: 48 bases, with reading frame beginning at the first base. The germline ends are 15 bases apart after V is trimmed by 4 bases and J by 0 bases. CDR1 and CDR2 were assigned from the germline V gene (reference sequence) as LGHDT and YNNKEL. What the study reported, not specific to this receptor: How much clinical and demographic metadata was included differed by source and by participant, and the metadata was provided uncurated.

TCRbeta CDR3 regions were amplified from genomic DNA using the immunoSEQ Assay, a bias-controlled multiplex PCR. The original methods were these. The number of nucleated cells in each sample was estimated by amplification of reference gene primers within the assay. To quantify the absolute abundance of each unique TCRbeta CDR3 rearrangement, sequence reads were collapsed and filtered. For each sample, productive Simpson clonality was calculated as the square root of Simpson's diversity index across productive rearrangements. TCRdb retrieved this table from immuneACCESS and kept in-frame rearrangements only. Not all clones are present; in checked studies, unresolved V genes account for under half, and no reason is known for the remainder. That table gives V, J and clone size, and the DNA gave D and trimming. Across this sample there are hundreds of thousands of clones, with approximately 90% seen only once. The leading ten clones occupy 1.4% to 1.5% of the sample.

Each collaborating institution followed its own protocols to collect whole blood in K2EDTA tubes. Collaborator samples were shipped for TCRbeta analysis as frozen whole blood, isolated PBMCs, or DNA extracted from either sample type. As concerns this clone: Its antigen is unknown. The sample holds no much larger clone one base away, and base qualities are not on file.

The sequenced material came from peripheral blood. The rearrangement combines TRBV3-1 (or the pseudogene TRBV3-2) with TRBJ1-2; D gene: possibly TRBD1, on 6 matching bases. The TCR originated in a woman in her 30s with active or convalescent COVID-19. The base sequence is TGTGCCAGCAGCCTCCGGGACACTGCCCCTAACTATGGCTACACCTTC. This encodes CASSLRDTAPNYGYTF.